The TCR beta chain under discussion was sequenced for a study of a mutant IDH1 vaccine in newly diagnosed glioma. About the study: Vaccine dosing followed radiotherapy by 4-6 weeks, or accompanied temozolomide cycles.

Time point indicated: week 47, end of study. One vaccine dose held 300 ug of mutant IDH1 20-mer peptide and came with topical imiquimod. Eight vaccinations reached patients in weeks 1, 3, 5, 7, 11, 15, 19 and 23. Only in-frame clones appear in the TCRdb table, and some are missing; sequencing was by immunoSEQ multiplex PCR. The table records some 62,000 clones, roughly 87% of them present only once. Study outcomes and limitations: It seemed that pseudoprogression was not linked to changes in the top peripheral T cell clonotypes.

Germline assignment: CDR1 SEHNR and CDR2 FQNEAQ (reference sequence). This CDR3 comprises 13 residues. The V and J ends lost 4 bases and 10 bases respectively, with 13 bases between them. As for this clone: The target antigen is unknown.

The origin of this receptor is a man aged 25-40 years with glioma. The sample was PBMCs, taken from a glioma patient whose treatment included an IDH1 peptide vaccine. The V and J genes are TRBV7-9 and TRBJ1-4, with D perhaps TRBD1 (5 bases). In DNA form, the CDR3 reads TGTGCCAGCAGCTCTTGGGGGTCGGGAAAACTGTTTTTT. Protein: CASSSWGSGKLFF.